This T cell receptor beta chain was recorded in a study of a mutant IDH1 vaccine in newly diagnosed glioma. Across the whole study: Treated patients, about 60% male and about 38% female, averaged about 40 years of age. Every participant had undergone radiotherapy, temozolomide, or both before, and most underwent both. Overall study results and limits: Vaccination elicited immune responses in around 93% of patients.

Time point: baseline, week 1 (first vaccination visit). Described treatment: pre-vaccination baseline after standard-of-care therapy. The donor cohort comprised cases of new WHO grade 3 or 4 IDH1-mutant, ATRX-lost astrocytoma. This clone was seen only once. Its target is unknown. Looked up from germline, CDR1 is SNHLY and CDR2 is FYNNEI. The CDR3 covers 15 residues. V gave up 7 bases and J gave up 0 bases, with 10 bases separating them. Some clones are missing from TCRdb's copy, which holds only in-frame ones; the method was immunoSEQ multiplex PCR. The sample has roughly 38,000 clones; roughly 80% are singletons.

Material: PBMCs, obtained from a glioma patient treated with radiotherapy, temozolomide or both. The V and J genes are TRBV2 and TRBJ2-6; D is possibly TRBD2 (5 bases). The origin of this receptor is a man in his forties or fifties with glioma. Some clones in this sample may be carry-over from other donors' samples. In DNA form, the CDR3 reads TGTGCCAGCACCTTAGGGAGCTCTGGGGCCAACGTCCTGACTTTC. This sequence encodes CASTLGSSGANVLTF.